This entry lists 28 T cell receptor beta chains sequenced from one sample in a study of blood T cell repertoires in COVID-19. Repertoires were generated with immunoSEQ multiplex PCR, while TCRdb's copy carries only in-frame clones and drops some. Here the sample spans 110,000 to 150,000 clones, 88% being singletons. Sequencing was done on a sample of peripheral blood. The receptors were gathered from a man over 45 with active or convalescent COVID-19.

The rearrangement links TRBV6-6 to TRBJ2-7; D possibly corresponds to TRBD2 (6 bases). Trimming left V 5 bases short and J 0 bases short, with 23 bases between. CDR3 length: 18 amino acids. Germline V CDR1 and CDR2: MNHNY, SVGAGI (reference sequence). This chain's CDR3 is CASSPLPPVAGYSYEQYF. The CDR3 nucleotides are TGTGCCAGCAGTCCACTCCCCCCCGTCGCGGGGTACTCCTACGAGCAGTACTTC.

This chain uses TRBV7-8 with TRBJ1-4; weak D call: TRBD1 (6 bases). V was cut by 8 bases and J by 0 bases, with 16 bases left in between. The V gene's germline CDR1 is SGHVS and CDR2 FQNEAQ. The CDR3 is 16 amino acids. CDR3 sequence: CASGQGHKTTNEKLFF. The DNA for the CDR3 is TGTGCCAGCGGGCAGGGACATAAGACAACTAATGAAAAACTGTTTTTT.

J is TRBJ2-1 and V is TRBV4-1; TRBD2 agrees at 7 bases. This CDR3 comprises 17 residues. The germline CDR1 and CDR2 sequences are MGHRA and YSYEKL. The ends lost 0 bases at V and 1 base at J; junction bases unmatched: 6. The CDR3 DNA follows: TGCGCCAGCAGCCAAGACGTGGACGGGAGGTCCTACAATGAGCAGTTCTTC. It yields the protein CASSQDVDGRSYNEQFF.

This chain joins TRBV6-5 and TRBJ2-5, with 10 nucleotides matching TRBD1. The germline V gene encodes CDR1 MNHEY and CDR2 SVGAGI. The J segment lost 5 bases and the V segment lost 7 bases, leaving 4 bases of the junction unmatched. This CDR3 has 13 residues. CDR3 region: CASNDRGRETQYF. CDR3 nucleotides: TGTGCCAGCAACGACAGGGGGCGGGAGACCCAGTACTTC.

This sequence joins TRBV7-2 and TRBJ1-1, with TRBD1 identical over 7 bases. The junction had 11 bases not matched to a gene; V was cut back by 6 bases and J by 1 base. CDR1 SGHTA and CDR2 FQGNSA come from the germline V gene. This CDR3 is 16 amino acids long. Written as DNA, the CDR3 is TGTGCCAGCAGACCCCAACCGGGACAGAAGAACACTGAAGCTTTCTTT. Translated: CASRPQPGQKNTEAFF.

The chain combines TRBV7-2 with TRBJ1-2; D is unclear. Trimming stripped 2 bases from V and 4 bases from J, with 11 bases between. CDR1 and CDR2 (germline): SGHTA, FQGNSA. The CDR3 is 14 amino acids. For the CDR3, the DNA is TGTGCCAGCAGCTTATCTAGTTACCTCTATGGCTACACCTTC. It specifies CASSLSSYLYGYTF.

The chain's CDR3 is CASGGQSYTEAFF. For the CDR3, the DNA is TGTGCCAGCGGGGGACAGTCGTACACTGAAGCTTTCTTT. The genes are TRBV7-8 and TRBJ1-1; 7 bases line up with TRBD1. After removal of 8 bases from V and 3 bases from J, the junction contained 6 bases not matched to a gene. Germline loops: CDR1 SGHVS, CDR2 FQNEAQ. The CDR3 totals 13 residues.

This clone turned up a few times. This chain links TRBV28 with TRBJ2-3; 9 positions agree with TRBD1. Germline CDR1 and CDR2: MDHEN and SYDVKM. The J segment lost 3 bases and the V segment lost 5 bases, leaving 6 bases of the junction unmatched. The CDR3 sequence is 15 residues long. The CDR3 nucleotides are TGTGCCAGCAGTCTGGGACAGGGTGTAACAGATACGCAGTATTTT. The encoded protein is CASSLGQGVTDTQYF.

The genes are TRBV7-2 and TRBJ2-3; TRBD1 might be the D (6 bases). Between the trimmed V and J ends, which lost 5 bases and 3 bases, there was a span of 9 bases. Germline V gives CDR1 SGHTA, CDR2 FQGNSA. The CDR3 contains 13 residues. CDR3 protein: CASSPQGTDTQYF. The DNA of the CDR3 is TGTGCCAGCAGCCCACAGGGTACAGATACGCAGTATTTT.

The genes are TRBV11-1 and TRBJ2-7; 9 bases agree with TRBD1. The V and J ends lost 5 bases and 1 base, in that order; junction bases with no gene match: 9. Per germline, CDR1 SGHAT and CDR2 FQDESV (reference sequence). This CDR3 has 16 residues. CDR3 bases: TGTGCCAGCAGCGCCAGGACAGGGGCCGGATCCTACGAGCAGTACTTC. Translation gives CASSARTGAGSYEQYF.

J is TRBJ1-4 and V is TRBV19, with a tentative D call TRBD1 (5 bases). This CDR3 region has 16 residues. Germline V lookup: CDR1 LNHDA, CDR2 SQIVND (reference sequence). V was trimmed by 10 bases and J by 4 bases, leaving 22 bases between them. This CDR3 reads CATTQGRGANNEKLFF. The CDR3, as DNA: TGTGCCACCACCCAGGGAAGGGGCGCGAATAATGAAAAACTGTTTTTT.

The CDR3: CASSVARGGYGYTF. The CDR3 bases are TGTGCCAGCAGCGTAGCCAGGGGCGGCTATGGCTACACCTTC. This chain connects TRBV9 to TRBJ1-2; TRBD1 is a possible D gene (6 bases). V was trimmed by 0 bases and J by 4 bases, leaving 10 bases between them. The CDR3 consists of 14 residues. Germline lookup yields CDR1 SGDLS and CDR2 YYNGEE.

The chain links TRBV18 to TRBJ1-5, with D possibly being TRBD1 (5 bases). Between the trimmed V and J ends, which lost 3 bases and 3 bases, there was a span of 15 bases. Germline V lookup: CDR1 KGHSH, CDR2 LQKENI. The CDR3 has 16 residues. This CDR3 is CASSPSVGGVNQPQHF. The CDR3 bases are TGTGCCAGCTCACCCTCTGTAGGAGGGGTCAATCAGCCCCAGCATTTT.

This clone was observed a single time. The chain couples TRBV24-1 to TRBJ2-1; 11 positions match TRBD1. With 7 bases clipped from V and 2 bases from J, the junction kept 15 bases outside the gene matches. The CDR3 consists of 19 residues. The germline V gene encodes CDR1 KGHDR and CDR2 SFDVKD. In nucleotides, the CDR3 is TGTGCCACCAGCCCCAGAGAAGGGGGACAGGGGGGACCCTACAATGAGCAGTTCTTC. Translating it yields CATSPREGGQGGPYNEQFF.

The chain carries TRBV30 and TRBJ2-1; 8 bases fit TRBD2. V gave up 3 bases and J gave up 8 bases; unmatched junction bases: 6. The CDR3 consists of 13 residues. Germline CDR1 and CDR2: GTSNPN and SVGIG (reference sequence). The CDR3 DNA is TGTGCCTGGAGCAGCGGGAGTCGGGATGAGCAGTTCTTC. Translation gives CAWSSGSRDEQFF.

This clone was observed a few times. The V gene is TRBV5-1, the J gene TRBJ1-2, with D possibly matching TRBD1 (5 bases). The germline V and J ends were trimmed by 0 bases and 4 bases, with 10 bases remaining between them. CDR3 size: 14 residues. Germline-derived CDR1 and CDR2 are SGHRS and YFSETQ. The CDR3 reads CASSLAGVGYGYTF. The CDR3 DNA sequence: TGCGCCAGCAGCTTGGCGGGGGTTGGCTATGGCTACACCTTC.

This sequence joins TRBV6-5 and TRBJ2-7; TRBD1 aligns across 9 bases. The CDR3 runs to 14 residues. Germline CDR1 MNHEY, CDR2 SVGAGI. J was trimmed by 5 bases and V by 5 bases; bases with no gene match: 7. CDR3 nucleotides: TGTGCCAGCAGTCAGGACAGGGGCAGTAACGAGCAGTACTTC. Translation gives CASSQDRGSNEQYF.

The rearrangement joins TRBV7-3 to TRBJ1-2; unclear D gene. Deletions cut 1 base from V and 3 bases from J, with 9 bases between. CDR1 SGHTA and CDR2 FQGTGA come from the germline V gene. The CDR3 has 14 residues. This CDR3 reads CASSLNPSDYGYTF. As DNA, the CDR3 is TGTGCCAGCAGCTTAAATCCCTCGGACTATGGCTACACCTTC.

The rearrangement joins TRBV4-1 to TRBJ1-6; D is uncertain. CDR1 is MGHRA, CDR2 YSYEKL, per germline. This CDR3 has 18 amino acids. The V and J ends lost 0 bases and 0 bases respectively, with 12 bases between them. The CDR3 DNA follows: TGCGCCAGCAGCCAAGATCCCCGGCCTAGCTCCTATAATTCACCCCTCCACTTT. This encodes CASSQDPRPSSYNSPLHF.

The rearrangement uses TRBV19 and TRBJ2-2; tentative D call: TRBD1 (6 bases). V was clipped by 7 bases and J by 2 bases, with 17 bases between them. The CDR3 runs 16 residues. The germline V gene has CDR1 LNHDA and CDR2 SQIVND (reference sequence). The CDR3 region has the DNA TGTGCCAGTAAGACACTCGGGACACTTAACACCGGGGAGCTGTTTTTT. Its translation: CASKTLGTLNTGELFF.

The V and J genes are TRBV30 and TRBJ2-7, with D tentatively TRBD2 (6 bases). The CDR3 is 12 amino acids. Germline V gives CDR1 GTSNPN, CDR2 SVGIG (reference sequence). Trimming stripped 2 bases from V and 5 bases from J, with 10 bases between. The CDR3 bases are TGTGCCTGGAGTCTAGCGTGGAACGAGCAGTACTTC. Amino acids: CAWSLAWNEQYF.

This clone was seen a handful of times. J is TRBJ2-3 and V is TRBV9; D is unresolved. Trimming removed 0 bases from V and 11 bases from J, with 13 bases in between. CDR1 and CDR2 from the germline V gene are SGDLS and YYNGEE. This CDR3 is 13 amino acids long. The CDR3 bases are TGTGCCAGCAGCGTAGACTATTCAGCCCGGCAGTATTTT. This translates into CASSVDYSARQYF.

The chain links TRBV19 to TRBJ2-7; 9 nucleotides agree with TRBD1. This CDR3 is 16 amino acids long. Trimming cost V 5 bases and J 3 bases; bases outside gene matches: 11. The germline V gene has CDR1 LNHDA and CDR2 SQIVND (reference sequence). The DNA for the CDR3 is TGTGCCAGTAGTTCCCTCTCGACAGGGGGTATCTACGAGCAGTACTTC. Translated, it gives CASSSLSTGGIYEQYF.

This chain links TRBV28 with TRBJ1-1, with TRBD1 identical over 7 bases. The CDR3 loop spans 17 amino acids. Per germline, CDR1 MDHEN and CDR2 SYDVKM. After removal of 0 bases from V and 1 base from J, the junction contained 8 bases not matched to a gene. CDR3 amino acids: CASSLWWNTGANTEAFF. For the CDR3, the DNA is TGTGCCAGCAGTTTATGGTGGAATACAGGGGCGAACACTGAAGCTTTCTTT.

CDR3 sequence reads: CASSLGSREKLFF. CDR3 nucleotide sequence: TGTGCCAGCAGCTTAGGATCTCGGGAGAAACTGTTTTTT. The chain uses TRBV7-9 and TRBJ1-4, with D unresolved. Trimming shortened V by 1 base and J by 11 bases, and 11 bases separated the two germline ends. The germline gives CDR1 SEHNR, CDR2 FQNEAQ (reference sequence). This CDR3 contains 13 residues.

The J gene is TRBJ2-3, the V gene TRBV19, with D maybe TRBD2 (6 bases). V was shortened by 9 bases and J by 4 bases, with 17 bases between the two germline ends. Germline CDR1 and CDR2: LNHDA and SQIVND (reference sequence). The CDR3 has 14 residues. In DNA form, the CDR3 reads TGTGCCAGCTCCCGACTAGATGCTGCAGATACGCAGTATTTT. Translation gives CASSRLDAADTQYF.

On this clone: At one of its ends the junction is not consistent with the germline gene, which may arise from a read error. The rearrangement links TRBV9 to TRBJ2-4, with 13 bases lining up with TRBD2. The CDR3 length is 13 residues. Germline CDR1 and CDR2: SGDLS and YYNGEE. CDR3 sequence (DNA): TGTGCCAGCAGCCCCCAGGGACTAGCGGGACTTAACTTC. Translated, it gives CASSPQGLAGLNF.

V gene TRBV28 combines with J gene TRBJ2-7; 7 bases align to TRBD2. J lost 3 bases, V lost 6 bases, and 8 bases had no gene match. Germline V gives CDR1 MDHEN, CDR2 SYDVKM. CDR3 length: 14 residues. CDR3 loop: CASRESGKIYEQYF. CDR3 coding DNA: TGTGCCAGCAGGGAGAGCGGGAAGATCTACGAGCAGTACTTC.